The 19 T cell receptor beta chains below all came from one sample that was sequenced in a study of T cells after yellow fever vaccination. A single record per CDR3 protein comes from TCRdb applying MiXCR to the 5' RACE reads. The sample carries about 300,000 distinct CDR3 sequences, around 6.8% recorded once. The sequenced sample was PBMCs, obtained more than 35 days after the first yellow fever vaccination. Receptors were obtained from a man younger than 30 who received the YFV17D yellow fever vaccine.

This clonotype has just a few counts. This chain links TRBV7-2 with TRBJ2-7; a possible D gene is TRBD2 (7 bases). Germline V lookup: CDR1 SGHTA, CDR2 FQGNSA. V was shortened by 1 base and J by 6 bases, with 19 bases between the two germline ends. The CDR3 covers 16 residues. The CDR3 DNA follows: TGTGCCAGCAGCTTAGACCCCCGGGGGGCTGTATTCGAGCAGTACTTC. Its translation is CASSLDPRGAVFEQYF.

The rearrangement uses TRBV7-2 and TRBJ2-1; 11 positions match TRBD1. The CDR3 covers 14 residues. From germline, CDR1 is SGHTA and CDR2 FQGNSA. V was clipped by 5 bases and J by 8 bases; unmatched bases: 5. The CDR3 region is CASSPDRGLHEQFF. CDR3 nucleotides: TGTGCCAGCAGCCCGGACAGGGGGCTTCATGAGCAGTTCTTC.

A few counts support this clonotype. The chain has TRBV7-8 and TRBJ2-3; TRBD2 aligns across 8 bases. This CDR3 contains 17 residues. Trimming cost V 2 bases and J 2 bases; bases outside gene matches: 9. Germline V gives CDR1 SGHVS, CDR2 FQNEAQ. In DNA form, the CDR3 reads TGTGCCAGCAGCTTACTTGCCGGGGGGGGTTACACAGATACGCAGTATTTT. As protein: CASSLLAGGGYTDTQYF.

The chain carries TRBV5-1 and TRBJ1-1; 8 bases are a match to TRBD1. CDR3 length: 14 amino acids. From germline, CDR1 is SGHRS and CDR2 YFSETQ. V trimming: 3 bases; J trimming: 1 base; junction bases outside the gene matches: 2. CDR3 in amino acids: CASSSGQENTEAFF. The CDR3 DNA follows: TGCGCCAGCAGCTCGGGACAGGAGAACACTGAAGCTTTCTTT.

This clonotype showed up just a few times. J is TRBJ1-2 and V is TRBV7-9; the D is unclear. The V gene's germline CDR1 is SEHNR and CDR2 FQNEAQ (reference sequence). Trimming left V 2 bases short and J 5 bases short, with 15 bases between. The CDR3 contains 15 residues. The CDR3 DNA reads as TGTGCCAGCAGCTTAATTCCGGAGGGAAGTTATGGCTACACCTTC. Protein sequence: CASSLIPEGSYGYTF.

The chain carries TRBV6-5 and TRBJ1-2; perhaps TRBD1 as D (5 bases). CDR1 is MNHEY, CDR2 SVGAGI, per germline. The CDR3 is 14 residues long. Trimming took off 0 bases at V and 5 bases at J, with 10 bases between the two ends. CDR3 DNA: TGTGCCAGCAGTTACTCGGGGGAAGAGTATGGCTACACCTTC. Residues: CASSYSGEEYGYTF.

The table lists this clonotype with a few counts. This sequence joins TRBV6-2 or TRBV6-3 and TRBJ2-3; maybe TRBD2 (5 bases). V was shortened by 6 bases and J by 0 bases, with 7 bases between the two germline ends. CDR1 MNHEY and CDR2 SVGEGT come from the germline V gene. This CDR3 is 13 amino acids long. The CDR3 protein is CASRRGSTDTQYF. Here the CDR3 DNA reads TGTGCCAGCAGACGGGGTAGCACAGATACGCAGTATTTT.

The rearrangement links TRBV7-9 to TRBJ2-3; D unresolved. V lost 7 bases to trimming and J lost 3 bases, with 11 bases between them. This CDR3 has 13 residues. Germline CDR1 is SEHNR and CDR2 is FQNEAQ (reference sequence). In DNA, the CDR3 is TGTGCCAGCACCTCCCCAAGGACAGATACGCAGTATTTT. Amino acid sequence: CASTSPRTDTQYF.

This rearrangement joins TRBV25-1 to TRBJ1-1; D unresolved. The germline V and J ends were trimmed by 3 bases and 0 bases, with 11 bases remaining between them. The CDR3 has 15 amino acids. From germline, CDR1 is MGHDK and CDR2 SYGVNS. In DNA, the CDR3 is TGTGCCAGCAGTGAGACCGGGATTATGAACACTGAAGCTTTCTTT. Its translation: CASSETGIMNTEAFF.

This clonotype came up a few times. J is TRBJ1-1 and V is TRBV13; D is uncertain. This CDR3 is built from 14 residues. The V gene's germline CDR1 is PRHDT and CDR2 FYEKMQ (reference sequence). V lost 5 bases and J 2 bases, leaving 12 bases between the germline ends. CDR3 coding DNA: TGTGCCAGCAGCCCACGGGCCGGCAACACTGAAGCTTTCTTT. Translation gives CASSPRAGNTEAFF.

The CDR3 nucleotides are TGTGCCTGGAGCAGGCTACGAGGGCCCCAGCATTTT. It translates to CAWSRLRGPQHF. This rearrangement joins TRBV30 to TRBJ1-5, with D hard to call. V lost 3 bases, J lost 9 bases, and 12 bases lay in between. From germline, CDR1 is GTSNPN and CDR2 SVGIG (reference sequence). The CDR3 runs 12 residues. The full variable domain, with the rest looked up from reference TRBV30 and TRBJ1-5, is SQTIHQWPATLVQPVGSPLSLECTVEGTSNPNLYWYRQAAGRGLQLLFYSVGIGQISSEVPQNLSASRPQDRQFILSSKKLLLSDSGFYLCAWSRLRGPQHFGDGTRLSIL.

This clonotype turned up a few times. V is TRBV10-3 and J is TRBJ1-1, with 8 bases fitting TRBD1. The trim removed 6 bases at V and 10 bases at J, leaving 4 bases unmatched. From germline, CDR1 is ENHRY and CDR2 SYGVKD. CDR3 length: 11 amino acids. The CDR3 DNA reads TGTGCCATCAGGGACAGGGAGTCAGCTTTCTTT. Amino acids: CAIRDRESAFF.

J is TRBJ1-5 and V is TRBV9; TRBD1 is a possible D gene (6 bases). Trimming stripped 4 bases from V and 2 bases from J, with 10 bases between. The germline CDR1 and CDR2 sequences are SGDLS and YYNGEE. The CDR3 has 14 residues. The CDR3 coding sequence is TGTGCCAGCAGCCCAGGGGAGGGCAATCAGCCCCAGCATTTT. It codes for CASSPGEGNQPQHF.

This clonotype was found a few times. The V and J genes are TRBV5-1 and TRBJ2-7, with D possibly being TRBD1 (5 bases). Germline CDR1 is SGHRS and CDR2 is YFSETQ. V was pared by 0 bases and J by 2 bases, with 12 bases between. CDR3 length: 15 residues. In nucleotides, the CDR3 is TGCGCCAGCAGCTTGGGACGTGGGGCGCCCTACGAGCAGTACGTC. It specifies CASSLGRGAPYEQYV.

This clonotype showed up just a few times. This chain uses TRBV5-5 with TRBJ2-3; 14 positions agree with TRBD2. Germline V gene data show CDR1 as SGHKS and CDR2 as YYEKEE (reference sequence). V lost 5 bases, J lost 5 bases, and 4 bases stayed unmatched. The CDR3 spans 15 residues. CDR3 sequence (DNA): TGTGCCAGCAGGCCGACTAGCGGGGGGGGAGATACGCAGTATTTT. This encodes CASRPTSGGGDTQYF. Full variable domain (outside the CDR3, taken from reference TRBV5-5 and TRBJ2-3): DAGVTQSPTHLIKTRGQQVTLRCSPISGHKSVSWYQQVLGQGPQFIFQYYEKEERGRGNFPDRFSARQFPNYSSELNVNALLLGDSALYLCASRPTSGGGDTQYFGPGTRLTVL.

The gene calls are TRBV7-2 and TRBJ1-2; possible D gene TRBD1, 5 bases. CDR3 length equals 16 residues. Germline V gene sequence: CDR1 SGHTA, CDR2 FQGNSA. V was trimmed by 2 bases and J by 3 bases, leaving 16 bases between them. CDR3 DNA: TGTGCCAGCAGCTTAACCCCAAATCAGGGATACTATGGCTACACCTTC. Translated: CASSLTPNQGYYGYTF.

The rearrangement uses TRBV28 and TRBJ2-7; 8 bases agree with TRBD1. The V gene's germline CDR1 is MDHEN and CDR2 SYDVKM. The CDR3 totals 19 residues. With 5 bases clipped from V and 3 bases from J, the junction kept 21 bases outside the gene matches. The DNA for the CDR3 is TGTGCCAGCAGTACTTATGTATTGGTGGGAAGTACAGGGGGCTACGAGCAGTACGTC. Its protein is CASSTYVLVGSTGGYEQYV.

The chain links TRBV12-3 or TRBV12-4 to TRBJ1-5, with no clear D. V lost 6 bases and J 2 bases, leaving 14 bases between the germline ends. The CDR3 sequence is 15 residues long. The CDR3 DNA sequence: TGTGCCAGCAGGCCCGACAAAATCGGCAATCAGCCCCAGCATTTT. Its protein is CASRPDKIGNQPQHF.

The rearrangement links TRBV15 to TRBJ2-1; D is possibly TRBD1 (5 bases). Germline V gives CDR1 LNHNV, CDR2 YYDKDF (reference sequence). CDR3 length equals 13 residues. The germline V and J ends were trimmed by 3 bases and 9 bases, with 12 bases remaining between them. The CDR3 region is CATSSDGAVEQFF. DNA of the CDR3: TGTGCCACCAGCAGTGATGGGGCCGTTGAGCAGTTCTTC.